These T cell receptor beta chains were read from a single sample in a study of T cells in Graves' hyperthyroidism and ophthalmopathy. TCRdb recomputed calls from the multiplex PCR reads with MiXCR, one row per CDR3 protein. In the table there are about 400,000 distinct CDR3 sequences, about 16% of which are singletons. The sequenced sample consisted of blood. Source of these receptors: a woman in her twenties or thirties with Graves' hyperthyroidism. The CDR3 runs from the conserved cysteine through the conserved F or W.

TRBJ2-1,TRBV29-1,CSVLQGQDNEQFF
TRBJ2-7,TRBV5-6,CASSSGQGLYEQYF
TRBJ2-3,TRBV5-6,CASSLNNLDTQYF
TRBJ2-5,TRBV6-2/TRBV6-3,CASSQGTGVWETQYF
TRBJ2-5,TRBV14,CASSQGGRARETQYF
TRBJ1-5,TRBV6-5,CASSWAAGENQPQHF
TRBJ2-7,TRBV3-1,CASSQDRVAGSYEQYF
TRBJ2-7,TRBV27,CASRYRSSYEQYF
TRBJ2-1,TRBV10-3,CAISRVADEQFF
TRBJ2-3,TRBV6-2/TRBV6-3,CASTTGDWDTDTQYF
TRBJ2-2,TRBV7-2,CASSRLAGGAGELFF
TRBJ2-7,TRBV28,CASSRLPRPYEQYF
TRBJ2-3,TRBV2,CASILLSTDTQYF
TRBJ2-5,TRBV24-1,CATSDPGVNGETQYF
TRBJ2-2,TRBV15,CATNRQGDTGELFF
TRBJ1-5,TRBV5-1,CASSIGQGHQPQHF
TRBJ2-2,TRBV2,CASSARAGPGELFF
TRBJ2-7,TRBV29-1,CSVQYLRDAGQGPYEQYF
TRBJ2-3,TRBV11-3,CASSQDRDTDTQYF
TRBJ1-6,TRBV3-1,CASSRPRTGANGNNSPLHF
TRBJ2-1,TRBV20-1,CSARSAGVISYNEQFF
TRBJ2-7,TRBV20-1,CSARTGESYEQYF
TRBJ2-3,TRBV11-2,CASSQTGRATDTQYF
TRBJ1-1,TRBV28,CASILTMNTEAFF
TRBJ2-7,TRBV30,CAWSGRDEQYF
TRBJ2-3,TRBV28,CASNRDSARDTQYF
TRBJ2-3,TRBV6-2/TRBV6-3,CASSAPGHTDTQYF
TRBJ1-1,TRBV4-1,CASSHNRANTEAFF
TRBJ2-3,TRBV30,CAWSAGRGRRADTQYF
TRBJ2-1,TRBV12-3/TRBV12-4,CASIPGGLTYNEQFF
TRBJ2-1,TRBV7-2,CASSLREQQFF
TRBJ2-4,TRBV7-2,CASSLQGARAKNIQYF
TRBJ2-1,TRBV20-1,CSASQLAGVHNEQFF
TRBJ2-7,TRBV30,CAWNGDRGYEQYF
TRBJ1-1,TRBV7-2,CASSSRGGSTEAFF
TRBJ2-3,TRBV4-1,CASSRETALGDTQYF
TRBJ1-5,TRBV29-1,CSVEIQHNQPQHF
TRBJ1-2,TRBV11-2,CASSAVPGTTYGYTF
TRBJ2-2,TRBV29-1,CSATSGSRELFF
TRBJ1-1,TRBV18,CASSRQVMNTEAFF
TRBJ2-1,TRBV7-6,CASSLVADDNEQFF
TRBJ2-5,TRBV20-1,CSARDGLAGVETQYF